Listed below are T cell receptor beta chains from one sample, sequenced in a study of T cell clusters in autoimmune cytopenias. One entry per CDR3 protein, without DNA, is what TCRdb gives after re-calling the multiplex PCR reads. The sample holds 9,500 to 12,000 distinct CDR3 sequences. These data also formed part of another study, on T cell repertoires in aging, cancer and after chemotherapy.

The specimen sequenced was peripheral blood. These receptors came from a human donor in good health. The CDR3 runs from the conserved cysteine through the conserved F or W. Not every row has a clone size; where given, it reads once, few, many or a size class.

abundance: medium-sized; v_gene: TRBV5-5; j_gene: TRBJ1-1; CDR3aa: CASSFAPRGTEAFF
abundance: .; v_gene: TRBV6-1; j_gene: TRBJ1-1; CDR3aa: CASSEGGQAYRAFF
abundance: .; v_gene: TRBV19; j_gene: TRBJ1-5; CDR3aa: CASSMGVRQPQHF
abundance: .; v_gene: TRBV10-3; j_gene: TRBJ1-2; CDR3aa: CAISESFEGGLGYTF
abundance: .; v_gene: TRBV18; j_gene: TRBJ1-5; CDR3aa: CASSPDRGGANQPQHF
abundance: .; v_gene: TRBV6-5; j_gene: TRBJ2-5; CDR3aa: CASSTLSGGETQYF
abundance: .; v_gene: TRBV11-1; j_gene: TRBJ2-1; CDR3aa: CASSLGSRGQFF
abundance: .; v_gene: TRBV7-9; j_gene: TRBJ2-5; CDR3aa: CASSFRVMTAEETQYF
abundance: .; v_gene: TRBV5-1; j_gene: TRBJ2-1; CDR3aa: CASSEGRAIDEQFF
abundance: .; v_gene: TRBV5-1; j_gene: TRBJ2-2; CDR3aa: CASSLAFSRSLRNTGELFF
abundance: .; v_gene: TRBV4-2; j_gene: TRBJ1-1; CDR3aa: CASSQDRGGTEAFF
abundance: medium-sized; v_gene: TRBV7-9; j_gene: TRBJ2-7; CDR3aa: CASSRAGDHEQYF
abundance: .; v_gene: TRBV7-2; j_gene: TRBJ1-6; CDR3aa: CASSPGQVTSPLHF
abundance: .; v_gene: TRBV5-1; j_gene: TRBJ1-2; CDR3aa: CASSRGGRDYGYTF
abundance: .; v_gene: TRBV20-1; j_gene: TRBJ2-3; CDR3aa: CSAGTSGGPMGTQYF
abundance: medium-sized; v_gene: TRBV15; j_gene: TRBJ2-6; CDR3aa: CATSRGGDSGANVLTF
abundance: medium-sized; v_gene: TRBV19; j_gene: TRBJ1-1; CDR3aa: CASSIVRNTEAFF
abundance: .; v_gene: TRBV27; j_gene: TRBJ2-1; CDR3aa: CASRVGSISSYNEQFF
abundance: .; v_gene: TRBV12-3/TRBV12-4; j_gene: TRBJ2-5; CDR3aa: CASRQGGTQYF
abundance: .; v_gene: TRBV20-1; j_gene: TRBJ2-1; CDR3aa: CSARAQGEANEQFF
abundance: .; v_gene: TRBV6-1; j_gene: TRBJ1-2; CDR3aa: CASSLAGANYGYTF
abundance: .; v_gene: TRBV11-2; j_gene: TRBJ2-3; CDR3aa: CASSLISTDTQYF
abundance: medium-sized; v_gene: TRBV29-1; j_gene: TRBJ1-2; CDR3aa: CSVEEVAGGPGVSYTF
abundance: .; v_gene: TRBV7-9; j_gene: TRBJ2-3; CDR3aa: CASSLGQPYTDTQYF
abundance: .; v_gene: TRBV4-2; j_gene: TRBJ2-3; CDR3aa: CASSQDGTSGADTQYF
abundance: .; v_gene: TRBV11-2; j_gene: TRBJ2-7; CDR3aa: CASSYSQGSEQYF
abundance: .; v_gene: TRBV6-5; j_gene: TRBJ2-5; CDR3aa: CASILSRGLGYNEQYF
abundance: medium-sized; v_gene: TRBV7-2; j_gene: TRBJ1-1; CDR3aa: CASSTPVNTEAFF
abundance: .; v_gene: TRBV28; j_gene: TRBJ1-4; CDR3aa: CASSPPGTGEKLFF
abundance: .; v_gene: TRBV6-2/TRBV6-3; j_gene: TRBJ1-1; CDR3aa: CASSSRQGGTEAFF
abundance: medium-sized; v_gene: TRBV7-2; j_gene: TRBJ2-3; CDR3aa: CASSFGTDTQYF
abundance: .; v_gene: TRBV4-3; j_gene: TRBJ1-1; CDR3aa: CASSQENRYTEAFF
abundance: .; v_gene: TRBV4-1; j_gene: TRBJ2-5; CDR3aa: CASSQAGTGGQETQYF
abundance: .; v_gene: TRBV7-2; j_gene: TRBJ1-5; CDR3aa: CASSFSGNNQPQHF
abundance: .; v_gene: TRBV20-1; j_gene: TRBJ2-7; CDR3aa: CSARYPGARSSYEQYF
abundance: medium-sized; v_gene: TRBV15; j_gene: TRBJ1-6; CDR3aa: CATSRVPGQGVYNSPLHF
abundance: medium-sized; v_gene: TRBV6-5; j_gene: TRBJ2-5; CDR3aa: CASSRSGGRGETQYF
abundance: .; v_gene: TRBV20-1; j_gene: TRBJ1-2; CDR3aa: CSARSAGTAYGYTF
abundance: .; v_gene: TRBV5-1; j_gene: TRBJ1-1; CDR3aa: CASSWGQGHMNTEAFF
abundance: .; v_gene: TRBV9; j_gene: TRBJ2-3; CDR3aa: CASSVTITDTQYF
abundance: medium-sized; v_gene: TRBV19; j_gene: TRBJ1-2; CDR3aa: CASGRTGQGIRGYTF
abundance: .; v_gene: TRBV21-1; j_gene: TRBJ2-5; CDR3aa: CASRKGRCRGMTQYF
abundance: .; v_gene: TRBV7-9; j_gene: TRBJ2-5; CDR3aa: CASAGDVETQYF
abundance: medium-sized; v_gene: TRBV12-3/TRBV12-4; j_gene: TRBJ2-7; CDR3aa: CASSPQGPHEQYF
abundance: .; v_gene: TRBV4-3; j_gene: TRBJ1-2; CDR3aa: CASSQDTGGDGYTF
abundance: .; v_gene: TRBV20-1; j_gene: TRBJ2-5; CDR3aa: CSARMPTPKNRETQYF
abundance: .; v_gene: TRBV11-2; j_gene: TRBJ2-1; CDR3aa: CASTLIGGGLDNEQFF
abundance: .; v_gene: TRBV14; j_gene: TRBJ1-2; CDR3aa: CASRMRRGLGYTF
abundance: medium-sized; v_gene: TRBV7-9; j_gene: TRBJ2-1; CDR3aa: CASSSLAGEANEQFF
abundance: .; v_gene: TRBV27; j_gene: TRBJ2-3; CDR3aa: CASKVAGFTDTQYF